The 20 T cell receptor beta chains given below trace back to one sample, sequenced in a study of human T cells and chemical hapten exposure. TCRdb re-derived calls from the RACE reads in MiXCR, one entry per CDR3 protein. Found here are 150,000 to 200,000 distinct CDR3 sequences, about 14% of them singletons; the top ten hold 1.5% to 2%. The time point was: patch test 1, 2 weeks after DPC sensitization. As to treatment: therapeutic diphenylcyclopropenone sensitization with weekly scalp DPC. The specimen was whole blood, collected in connection with sensitization to the hapten diphenylcyclopropenone (DPC). The receptors come from a woman in her thirties with alopecia areata. Some clones in this sample may be carry-over from other donors' samples.

This clonotype was seen a few times. The chain uses TRBV3-1 and TRBJ2-1; 10 bases fit TRBD2. The CDR3 sequence is 15 residues long. Germline lookup yields CDR1 LGHDT and CDR2 YNNKEL (reference sequence). The V gene end was trimmed by 4 bases and the J gene end by 2 bases; junction bases not matched to a gene: 2. CDR3 coding DNA: TGTGCCAGCAGCCGAACTAGCGGGGCCTACAATGAGCAGTTCTTC. It yields the protein CASSRTSGAYNEQFF.

At least ten counts were recorded for this clonotype. CDR3 sequence: CASSLRPVSPTSYNSPLHF. The CDR3 DNA reads as TGTGCCAGCAGCTTACGACCTGTCAGCCCTACATCCTATAATTCACCCCTCCACTTT. The chain links TRBV7-2 to TRBJ1-6, with D unclear. The CDR3 is made up of 19 amino acids. Trimming removed 2 bases at V and 1 base at J, with 18 bases between. Germline CDR1 SGHTA, CDR2 FQGNSA.

This clonotype was observed a few times. V is TRBV14 and J is TRBJ2-3, with D possibly called TRBD1 or TRBD2 (5 bases each). Trimming removed 3 bases at V and 2 bases at J, with 12 bases between. This CDR3 has 15 residues. The germline V gene encodes CDR1 SGHDN and CDR2 FVKESK. CDR3 sequence (DNA): TGTGCCAGCAGCCACCGGGACCGCTTCACAGATACGCAGTATTTT. This translates into CASSHRDRFTDTQYF.

This clonotype has a count of ten or more. The rearrangement uses TRBV7-6 and TRBJ1-1, with a tentative D call TRBD1 (6 bases). V was clipped by 0 bases and J by 1 base, with 12 bases between them. The CDR3 is 16 amino acids. Germline assignment: CDR1 SGHVS and CDR2 FNYEAQ. The CDR3 sequence is CASSLATGQSNTEAFF. In nucleotides, the CDR3 is TGTGCCAGCAGCTTAGCGACTGGACAGTCGAACACTGAAGCTTTCTTT.

This clonotype was seen only a few times. The chain carries TRBV18 and TRBJ2-1; 7 bases fit TRBD1. V was clipped by 6 bases and J by 2 bases; unmatched bases: 16. The germline CDR1 and CDR2 sequences are KGHSH and LQKENI. This CDR3 region has 18 residues. The CDR3 DNA reads as TGTGCCAGCTCGCTAAAGGCTAGCCGGGACAGTACCTACAATGAGCAGTTCTTC. Translated, it gives CASSLKASRDSTYNEQFF.

The V and J genes are TRBV5-1 and TRBJ1-1; possible D gene TRBD1, 5 bases. This CDR3 spans 14 amino acids. Per germline, CDR1 SGHRS and CDR2 YFSETQ. V shed 5 bases and J shed 1 base, with 12 bases lying between them. Here the CDR3 reads CASRSDSTNTEAFF. DNA of the CDR3: TGCGCCAGCAGGTCTGACAGTACGAACACTGAAGCTTTCTTT.

The chain links TRBV20-1 to TRBJ2-1; 8 nucleotides agree with TRBD2. Germline CDR1 reads DFQATT; CDR2 reads SNEGSKA (reference sequence). Trimming took 4 bases from V and 7 from J; bases not matched to a gene: 15. This CDR3 spans 16 amino acids. The CDR3 sequence is CSAILRSSGEMNEQFF. For the CDR3, the DNA is TGCAGTGCTATCCTTCGTAGTAGCGGGGAGATGAATGAGCAGTTCTTC.

With respect to this clonotype: Compared with germline, one end of the junction differs, possibly owing to a read error. This chain joins TRBV7-7 and TRBJ1-1, with D unclear. Looked up from germline, CDR1 is SSHAT and CDR2 is FNYEAQ (reference sequence). The length of the CDR3 is 13 residues. The CDR3 DNA is TGTGCTAGCAGCTCTCGGGAGAACACTGAAGCTTTCTTT. Translation: CASSSRENTEAFF.

In its sample, this clonotype was seen many times. This chain connects TRBV29-1 to TRBJ1-2; TRBD1 matches 7 bases. The germline V gene has CDR1 SQVTM and CDR2 ANQGSEA. J lost 8 bases, V lost 4 bases, and 7 bases had no gene match. The CDR3 is 12 residues long. Here the CDR3 reads CSVVTGAHGYTF. CDR3 in DNA: TGCAGCGTTGTCACAGGGGCCCACGGCTACACCTTC.

This rearrangement joins TRBV7-9 to TRBJ1-3; 10 bases map to TRBD1. CDR3 length: 14 amino acids. Germline loops: CDR1 SEHNR, CDR2 FQNEAQ (reference sequence). J was trimmed by 3 bases and V by 6 bases; bases with no gene match: 2. CDR3 DNA sequence: TGTGCCAGCAGAGGGACAGGGGATGGAAACACCATATATTTT. Its translation: CASRGTGDGNTIYF.

The CDR3 spells CASTTTVGTDTQYF. CDR3 in DNA: TGTGCCAGTACCACGACCGTCGGCACAGATACGCAGTATTTT. This sequence joins TRBV6-1 and TRBJ2-3; unclear D gene. The V end lost 9 bases, the J end lost 1 base, and 14 bases lay between the germline ends. This CDR3 is built from 14 residues. Germline CDR1 reads MNHNS; CDR2 reads SASEGT.

The J gene is TRBJ2-1, the V gene TRBV12-3 or TRBV12-4, with 14 bases identical to TRBD2. The CDR3 length is 16 residues. Trimming at V came to 3 bases and at J to 5 bases, leaving 3 bases not matched to a gene. CDR3 nucleotide sequence: TGTGCCAGCAGTTTGGGACTAGCGGGGGTGAACAATGAGCAGTTCTTC. Translating it yields CASSLGLAGVNNEQFF.

This clonotype was detected many times. One end of the junction fails to match germline, which may point to a read error. The chain carries TRBV4-1 and TRBJ1-6; 10 bases are shared with TRBD1. CDR3 size: 14 residues. Germline V gives CDR1 MGHRA, CDR2 YSYEKL. CDR3 in amino acids: CASSRDRGNSPLHF. The CDR3 nucleotides read TGTGCCAGCAGTCGGGACAGGGGTAATTCACCCCTCCACTTT.

This clonotype showed up just a few times. This chain connects TRBV12-3 or TRBV12-4 to TRBJ1-6; weak D call: TRBD1 (5 bases). This CDR3 is built from 13 residues. The ends were cut back, 3 bases at V and 9 bases at J, with 9 bases in the middle. The CDR3 DNA follows: TGTGCCAGCAGTTTTGGGGGGGGTTCACCCCTCCACTTT. Its protein is CASSFGGGSPLHF.

The chain couples TRBV7-8 to TRBJ2-1; D ambiguous. Looked up from germline, CDR1 is SGHVS and CDR2 is FQNEAQ. The V gene lost 5 bases and the J gene lost 0 bases, with 8 bases spanning the gap. The CDR3 is 14 amino acids. As DNA, the CDR3 is TGTGCCAGCAGCCCCAGTAGCTCCTACAATGAGCAGTTCTTC. Encoded protein: CASSPSSSYNEQFF.

The chain has TRBV9 and TRBJ1-2; no firm D call. The CDR3 runs 13 residues. With 0 bases removed from V and 4 bases from J, the gap between germline ends came to 7 bases. CDR1 and CDR2 from the germline V gene are SGDLS and YYNGEE. CDR3: CASSVDVSYGYTF. The CDR3 DNA reads as TGTGCCAGCAGCGTAGACGTCAGCTATGGCTACACCTTC.

The table lists this clonotype with many counts. DNA of the CDR3: TGCAGTGCTACTACCGGGACGATTAAACAGGCCCAGCATTTT. Translating it yields CSATTGTIKQAQHF. The chain is built from TRBV20-1 and TRBJ1-5, with TRBD1 as a possible D gene (5 bases). Trimming stripped 4 bases from V and 11 bases from J, with 21 bases between. The CDR3 has 14 amino acids. From germline, CDR1 is DFQATT and CDR2 SNEGSKA (reference sequence).

V gene TRBV5-4 combines with J gene TRBJ1-1; TRBD1 might be the D (5 bases). The ends were cut back, 3 bases at V and 3 bases at J, with 9 bases in the middle. The V gene's germline CDR1 is SGHNT and CDR2 YYREEE (reference sequence). This CDR3 region has 13 residues. CDR3 coding DNA: TGTGCCAGCAGCTCCGAGGGGTACACTGAAGCTTTCTTT. Translation gives CASSSEGYTEAFF. The whole variable domain, filled in from reference TRBV5-4 and TRBJ1-1, reads ETGVTQSPTHLIKTRGQQVTLRCSSQSGHNTVSWYQQALGQGPQFIFQYYREEENGRGNFPPRFSGLQFPNYSSELNVNALELDDSALYLCASSSEGYTEAFFGQGTRLTVV.

The chain employs TRBV9 and TRBJ2-1; 13 bases line up with TRBD2. The V gene's germline CDR1 is SGDLS and CDR2 YYNGEE. The CDR3 is 15 amino acids. V lost 3 bases to trimming and J lost 6 bases; unmatched junction nucleotides: 3. The chain's CDR3 is CASSGGLAGANEQFF. The CDR3 DNA sequence: TGTGCCAGCAGCGGAGGACTAGCGGGGGCCAATGAGCAGTTCTTC.

The chain combines TRBV4-3 with TRBJ2-3; 9 bases fit TRBD2. V lost 3 bases to trimming and J lost 6 bases; unmatched junction nucleotides: 7. Germline lookup yields CDR1 LGHNA and CDR2 YSLEER. The CDR3 length is 15 residues. Here the CDR3 DNA reads TGCGCCAGCAGCCAGACTAGCGGAGCGGGGGATACGCAGTATTTT. Translation gives CASSQTSGAGDTQYF.